These T cell receptor beta chains were read from a single sample in a study of shared clonotypes between healthy human individuals. TCRdb's table, derived via immunoSEQ multiplex PCR, lists solely in-frame clones and lacks some. This sample carries 100,000 to 120,000 clones, under 70% of them seen once, and the ten largest clones take roughly a quarter. Material: memory CD8+ T cells sorted from blood. The receptors derive from a woman under 40 in good health. The CDR3 runs from the conserved cysteine through the conserved F or W.

TRBV15	TRBJ2-5	CATTLTPNRGLQETQYF
TRBV5-4	TRBJ2-1	CASSSGGLADNEQFF
TRBV30	TRBJ1-1	CAWSVRANTEAFF
TRBV28	TRBJ1-1	CASSLFWMNTEAFF
TRBV19	TRBJ1-1	CASSIGRAGGGTEAFF
TRBV5-4	TRBJ1-2	CASSSGQDYGYTF
TRBV19	TRBJ2-1	CASSMLPSGSSYNEQFF
TRBV6-1	TRBJ2-7	CASSPLAGGPGEQYF
TRBV15	TRBJ2-7	CATSRPRWGTGRHEQYF
TRBV25-1	TRBJ2-1	CASADRFLWSEQFF
TRBV4-2	TRBJ2-6	CASSLESGANVLTF